This entry lists 24 T cell receptor beta chains sequenced from one sample in a study of CD8+ T cells in alopecia areata. Indicated treatment: oral pan-JAK inhibitor, 5-10 mg twice daily. Following extraction, RNA underwent reverse transcription to cDNA, which served as the sequencing template. The assay was immunoSEQ multiplex PCR, and TCRdb's table has in-frame clones only and misses some. Among about 130,000 clones, around half were seen once, and the ten largest hold about 15%. The sample was CD8+ T cells sorted from blood, taken at week 4, from a patient treated with tofacitinib. The receptors here all came from a human donor with alopecia areata.

This clone was picked up one time. This rearrangement joins TRBV6-5 to TRBJ2-2; D is undetermined. V was cut by 7 bases and J by 5 bases, with 8 bases left in between. The CDR3 length is 12 residues. Germline CDR1 reads MNHEY; CDR2 reads SVGAGI. The CDR3 DNA follows: TGTGCCAGCACCCCGATGACCGGGGAGCTGTTTTTT. Its protein is CASTPMTGELFF.

The CDR3 loop reads CASSQEGVVMFF. The CDR3 DNA sequence: TGCGCCAGCAGCCAAGAAGGCGTGGTGATGTTTTTT. The rearrangement uses TRBV4-1 and TRBJ1-4, with D hard to call. Trimming removed 0 bases from V and 15 bases from J, with 11 bases in between. Germline V gene lookup returns CDR1 MGHRA and CDR2 YSYEKL. The CDR3 spans 12 residues.

The V and J genes are TRBV7-9 and TRBJ1-1; D is unresolved. Trimming shortened V by 0 bases and J by 1 base, and 6 bases separated the two germline ends. The CDR3 sequence is 14 residues long. Germline V gene data show CDR1 as SEHNR and CDR2 as FQNEAQ (reference sequence). The CDR3 region is CASSLAHPNTEAFF. The CDR3, as DNA: TGTGCCAGCAGCTTAGCACACCCGAACACTGAAGCTTTCTTT.

The rearrangement joins TRBV6-5 to TRBJ1-2, with TRBD1 identical over 7 bases. The CDR3 has 12 amino acids. Trimming cost V 8 bases and J 5 bases; bases outside gene matches: 5. In germline, CDR1 is MNHEY, CDR2 SVGAGI. CDR3 in DNA: TGTGCCAGCCAGGAGGGGGCATATGGCTACACCTTC. Protein: CASQEGAYGYTF.

The J gene is TRBJ2-2, the V gene TRBV27; D assignment may be TRBD1 or TRBD2 (5 bases each). This CDR3 has 15 residues. V was pared by 2 bases and J by 4 bases, with 11 bases between. The germline V gene encodes CDR1 MNHEY and CDR2 SMNVEV (reference sequence). This CDR3 is CASSLLGVGTGELFF. The CDR3 DNA sequence: TGTGCCAGCAGTTTACTGGGGGTTGGCACCGGGGAGCTGTTTTTT.

V gene TRBV9 combines with J gene TRBJ2-7; 13 nucleotides line up with TRBD2. CDR3 size: 15 residues. V shed 3 bases and J 2 bases; nucleotides not matched to a gene: 2. Looked up from germline, CDR1 is SGDLS and CDR2 is YYNGEE. The CDR3 nucleotides read TGTGCCAGCAGCGCCGGGACTAGCGGGGCCTACGAGCAGTACTTC. Translated, it gives CASSAGTSGAYEQYF. Combining the CDR3 with reference TRBV9 and TRBJ2-7 gives the whole variable domain DSGVTQTPKHLITATGQRVTLRCSPRSGDLSVYWYQQSLDQGLQFLIQYYNGEERAKGNILERFSAQQFPDLHSELNLSSLELGDSALYFCASSAGTSGAYEQYFGPGTRLTVT.

In this sample, this clone turned up once. The V and J genes are TRBV4-3 and TRBJ2-7; possibly TRBD2 for D (6 bases). Germline V CDR1 and CDR2: LGHNA, YSLEER. Trimming removed 0 bases at V and 3 bases at J, with 12 bases between. There are 15 residues in the CDR3. In DNA, the CDR3 is TGCGCCAGCAGCCAAGAGGAGGGTGCAATCTACGAGCAGTACTTC. This sequence encodes CASSQEEGAIYEQYF.

The V call is TRBV7-2, the J call TRBJ1-3; 10 nucleotides agree with TRBD1. The CDR3 sequence is 16 residues long. CDR1 is SGHTA and CDR2 is FQGNSA in the germline V gene. The V and J ends lost 6 bases and 2 bases, in that order; junction bases with no gene match: 7. The DNA for the CDR3 is TGTGCCAGCAGACGGGGGACAGGGGAAGCTGGAAACACCATATATTTT. It codes for CASRRGTGEAGNTIYF.

This clone occurred a few times. The chain recombines TRBV7-3 with TRBJ2-5, with D maybe TRBD1 (5 bases). CDR3 length: 17 amino acids. Trimming removed 2 bases at V and 2 bases at J, with 18 bases between. Germline V CDR1 and CDR2: SGHTA, FQGTGA. Here the CDR3 reads CASSLLGRTGIQETQYF. Written as DNA, the CDR3 is TGTGCCAGCAGCTTATTGGGTCGAACAGGCATACAAGAGACCCAGTACTTC.

This clone was observed a few times. The V gene is TRBV5-6, the J gene TRBJ2-7; D remains ambiguous. The germline CDR1 and CDR2 sequences are SGHDT and YYEEEE. V was cut by 1 base and J by 1 base, with 6 bases left in between. This CDR3 is 13 amino acids long. The CDR3 bases are TGTGCCAGCAGCTTGTACGAATCCTACGAGCAGTACTTC. Residues: CASSLYESYEQYF.

The chain joins TRBV19 to TRBJ1-6, with D tentatively TRBD1 (5 bases). Trimming stripped 6 bases from V and 10 bases from J, with 16 bases between. This CDR3 region has 14 residues. Germline V CDR1 and CDR2: LNHDA, SQIVND (reference sequence). CDR3 in DNA: TGTGCCAGTAGAAATCGGGACGAGATCTCACCCCTCCACTTT. Its translation: CASRNRDEISPLHF.

V and J are TRBV4-1 and TRBJ2-1; tentatively, D is TRBD1 or TRBD2 (5 bases each). The length of the CDR3 is 13 residues. Germline assignment: CDR1 MGHRA and CDR2 YSYEKL. V gave up 2 bases and J gave up 9 bases, with 11 bases separating them. CDR3 loop: CASSQRGVGEQFF. The CDR3 DNA sequence: TGCGCCAGCAGCCAAAGAGGGGTTGGTGAGCAGTTCTTC.

This clone occurred once. The rearrangement links TRBV13 to TRBJ1-2; D remains unclear. With 0 bases removed from V and 4 bases from J, the gap between germline ends came to 15 bases. The CDR3 consists of 16 residues. Germline assignment: CDR1 PRHDT and CDR2 FYEKMQ (reference sequence). CDR3 loop: CASSLGRGSFSYGYTF. CDR3 DNA sequence: TGTGCCAGCAGCTTAGGCCGAGGCAGTTTTTCCTATGGCTACACCTTC.

The V gene is TRBV27, the J gene TRBJ2-6, with D possibly TRBD1 on 5 matching bases. Germline CDR1 MNHEY, CDR2 SMNVEV (reference sequence). The CDR3 loop spans 19 amino acids. Trimming left V 2 bases short and J 0 bases short, with 17 bases between. CDR3: CASSLAHRLTDSGANVLTF. For the CDR3, the DNA is TGTGCCAGCAGTTTAGCCCACAGGCTGACCGACTCTGGGGCCAACGTCCTGACTTTC. The whole variable domain, filled in from reference TRBV27 and TRBJ2-6, reads EAQVTQNPRYLITVTGKKLTVTCSQNMNHEYMSWYRQDPGLGLRQIYYSMNVEVTDKGDVPEGYKVSRKEKRNFPLILESPSPNQTSLYFCASSLAHRLTDSGANVLTFGAGSRLTVL.

The gene calls are TRBV27 and TRBJ2-7, with unresolved D. Germline loops: CDR1 MNHEY, CDR2 SMNVEV (reference sequence). This CDR3 region has 13 residues. The germline V and J ends were trimmed by 2 bases and 3 bases, with 8 bases remaining between them. The CDR3, as DNA: TGTGCCAGCAGTTTAAACTACCTCTACGAGCAGTACTTC. The encoded protein is CASSLNYLYEQYF.

The V and J genes are TRBV30 and TRBJ2-7; D uncertain. CDR1 is GTSNPN and CDR2 is SVGIG in the germline V gene (reference sequence). V dropped 3 bases and J dropped 0 bases, with 3 bases sitting between them. The CDR3 consists of 11 residues. The CDR3 bases are TGTGCCTGGAGGATCTCCTACGAGCAGTACTTC. This encodes CAWRISYEQYF.

The chain links TRBV4-3 to TRBJ1-5; D remains unclear. This CDR3 contains 14 residues. V was cut by 4 bases and J by 6 bases, with 13 bases left in between. Germline CDR1 reads LGHNA; CDR2 reads YSLEER. In DNA, the CDR3 is TGCGCCAGCAGCCCCGAGGCCATGTCTCAGCCCCAGCATTTT. Protein sequence: CASSPEAMSQPQHF.

This sequence joins TRBV5-6 and TRBJ2-7; D not resolved. V was cut by 5 bases and J by 4 bases, with 4 bases left in between. CDR3 length equals 10 residues. Germline lookup yields CDR1 SGHDT and CDR2 YYEEEE. As DNA, the CDR3 is TGTGCCAGCAGGGGTTACGAGCAGTACTTC. The encoded protein is CASRGYEQYF.

This clone was recorded a few times. The rearrangement uses TRBV27 and TRBJ2-1; D is ambiguous. This CDR3 comprises 16 residues. Germline CDR1 reads MNHEY; CDR2 reads SMNVEV (reference sequence). Trimming took off 1 base at V and 0 bases at J, with 10 bases between the two ends. The CDR3 here is CASSLFRKVSYNEQFF. The CDR3 DNA is TGTGCCAGCAGTTTATTCCGGAAGGTCTCCTACAATGAGCAGTTCTTC.

The J gene is TRBJ1-6, the V gene TRBV27, with 8 nucleotides matching TRBD1. V shed 4 bases and J 10 bases; nucleotides not matched to a gene: 6. This CDR3 is 14 amino acids long. The germline gives CDR1 MNHEY, CDR2 SMNVEV (reference sequence). The CDR3 DNA is TGTGCCAGCAGTTCCGGACAGGGAGAATCACCCCTCCACTTT. As protein: CASSSGQGESPLHF.

CDR3 protein: CATGQGDTGELFF. DNA of the CDR3: TGTGCCACGGGACAGGGTGACACCGGGGAGCTGTTTTTT. The chain employs TRBV25-1 and TRBJ2-2; 9 bases map to TRBD1. Germline-derived CDR1 and CDR2 are MGHDK and SYGVNS. CDR3 length: 13 amino acids. V trimming: 10 bases; J trimming: 3 bases; junction bases outside the gene matches: 3.

CDR3 residues: CASSLANYNEQFF. DNA for the CDR3: TGTGCCAGCAGCTTGGCAAACTACAATGAGCAGTTCTTC. The chain is built from TRBV5-6 and TRBJ2-1; D ambiguous. Germline-derived CDR1 and CDR2 are SGHDT and YYEEEE. The CDR3 consists of 13 residues. V was clipped by 0 bases and J by 3 bases, with 4 bases between them.

The chain is built from TRBV30 and TRBJ1-6; D gene unclear. The CDR3 loop spans 14 amino acids. The V gene lost 1 base and the J gene lost 7 bases, with 11 bases spanning the gap. Germline V lookup: CDR1 GTSNPN, CDR2 SVGIG (reference sequence). As DNA, the CDR3 is TGTGCCTGGAGTGCGGGGATATCAAATTCACCCCTCCACTTT. This sequence encodes CAWSAGISNSPLHF.

This clone has only a few counts. V is TRBV7-6 and J is TRBJ2-1, with a tentative D call TRBD1 (5 bases). The CDR3 totals 15 residues. Germline V gene data show CDR1 as SGHVS and CDR2 as FNYEAQ. V lost 1 base and J 7 bases, leaving 14 bases between the germline ends. Here the CDR3 reads CASSLDVVGRNEQFF. CDR3 coding DNA: TGTGCCAGCAGCTTAGATGTTGTGGGGCGTAATGAGCAGTTCTTC.